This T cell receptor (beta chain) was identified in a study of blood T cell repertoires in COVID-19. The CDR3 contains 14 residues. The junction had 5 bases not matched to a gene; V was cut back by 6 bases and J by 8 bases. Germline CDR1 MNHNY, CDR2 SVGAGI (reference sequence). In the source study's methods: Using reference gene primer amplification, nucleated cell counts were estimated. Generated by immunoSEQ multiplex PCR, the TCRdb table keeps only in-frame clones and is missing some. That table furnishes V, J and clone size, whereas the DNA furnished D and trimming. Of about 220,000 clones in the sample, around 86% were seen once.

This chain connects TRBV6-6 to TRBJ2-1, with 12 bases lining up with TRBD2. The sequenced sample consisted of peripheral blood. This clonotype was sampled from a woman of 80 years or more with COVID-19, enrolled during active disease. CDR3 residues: CASSPSGRGYEQFF. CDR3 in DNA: TGTGCCAGCAGCCCTAGCGGGAGGGGGTATGAGCAGTTCTTC.